The 5 T cell receptor beta chains below come from one sample, sequenced in a study of blood T cell repertoires in COVID-19. Using immunoSEQ multiplex PCR, the repertoire was profiled, and TCRdb retains in-frame clones only, with some absent. The sample holds over 85,000 clones, more than 75% seen once. The sample consisted of peripheral blood. These receptors were collected from a man between 60 and 70 years old with active or convalescent COVID-19.

The gene calls are TRBV6-5 and TRBJ2-7; 7 positions agree with TRBD1. CDR3 size: 14 residues. Germline trimming cut 7 bases from V and 0 bases from J; bases unmatched to any gene: 6. Germline assignment: CDR1 MNHEY and CDR2 SVGAGI. The CDR3 bases are TGTGCCAGCATTACCGGGACAGACTCCTACGAGCAGTACTTC. Translated: CASITGTDSYEQYF.

This chain links TRBV11-2 with TRBJ2-7; TRBD1 agrees at 8 bases. Germline V CDR1 and CDR2: SGHAT, FQNNGV. The CDR3 has 14 residues. After removal of 4 bases from V and 1 base from J, the junction contained 3 bases not matched to a gene. As DNA, the CDR3 is TGTGCCAGCAGCTATGGGACAGGATCCTACGAGCAGTACTTC. The encoded protein is CASSYGTGSYEQYF.

This clone was recorded once. V is TRBV6-5 and J is TRBJ1-1, with D possibly being TRBD1 (6 bases). Germline V CDR1 and CDR2: MNHEY, SVGAGI. Trimming removed 2 bases at V and 2 bases at J, with 9 bases between. CDR3 length: 14 amino acids. CDR3 residues: CASSYTGSNTEAFF. The CDR3 DNA follows: TGTGCCAGCAGTTACACAGGGTCAAACACTGAAGCTTTCTTT.

This CDR3 is CASSYPGTGGNEQFF. CDR3 DNA sequence: TGCGCCAGCAGCTACCCCGGGACAGGGGGCAATGAGCAGTTCTTC. This chain links TRBV5-1 with TRBJ2-1; 11 positions match TRBD1. Per germline, CDR1 SGHRS and CDR2 YFSETQ. This CDR3 spans 15 amino acids. J was trimmed by 6 bases and V by 3 bases; bases with no gene match: 5.

The chain's CDR3 is CASSLDRVNSPLHF. CDR3 nucleotide sequence: TGTGCCAGCAGTTTGGACAGGGTAAATTCACCCCTCCACTTT. V usage is TRBV28 and J usage is TRBJ1-6, with TRBD1 identical over 8 bases. Germline V gives CDR1 MDHEN, CDR2 SYDVKM. V shed 3 bases and J 7 bases; nucleotides not matched to a gene: 2. CDR3 length: 14 amino acids.